This section outlines one TCR beta chain sequence together with its context. Each cDNA molecule carried a unique molecular identifier. One entry per CDR3 protein results from TCRdb running MiXCR on the 5' RACE reads. Of tens of thousands of distinct CDR3 sequences listed, roughly 10% were seen once; the top ten hold roughly a tenth. This entry comes from a study of early T cells in non-severe SARS-CoV-2 infection. Study as a whole: Chains were not paired, and sequencing was done on bulk RNA from unsorted whole blood.

This CDR3 is built from 14 residues. The V gene lost 2 bases and the J gene lost 3 bases, with 11 bases spanning the gap. Germline assignment: CDR1 MNHEY and CDR2 SVGAGI. This clonotype originated in an adult who was a healthcare worker with PCR-confirmed SARS-CoV-2 infection or an uninfected control (not recorded which). The V gene is TRBV6-5, the J gene TRBJ2-7, with a weak D call TRBD1 (6 bases). Sequencing input: whole blood. CDR3 residues: CASSYGAGDYEQYF. Here the CDR3 DNA reads TGTGCCAGCAGTTACGGGGCAGGGGACTACGAGCAGTACTTC.